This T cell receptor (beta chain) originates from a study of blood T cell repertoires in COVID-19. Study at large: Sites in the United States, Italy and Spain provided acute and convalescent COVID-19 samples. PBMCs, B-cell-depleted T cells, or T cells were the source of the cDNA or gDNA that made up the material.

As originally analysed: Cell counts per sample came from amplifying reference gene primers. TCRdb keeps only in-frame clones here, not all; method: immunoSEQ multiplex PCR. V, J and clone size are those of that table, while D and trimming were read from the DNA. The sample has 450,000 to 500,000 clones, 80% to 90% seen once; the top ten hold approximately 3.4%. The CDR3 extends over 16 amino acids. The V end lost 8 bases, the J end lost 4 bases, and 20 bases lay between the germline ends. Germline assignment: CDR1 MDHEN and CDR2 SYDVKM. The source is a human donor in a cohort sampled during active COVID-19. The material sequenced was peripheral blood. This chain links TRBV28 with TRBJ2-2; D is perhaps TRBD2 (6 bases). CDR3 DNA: TGTGCCAGCGCTGCCCTTGGGGGAGGTGGCACCGGGGAGCTGTTTTTT. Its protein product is CASAALGGGGTGELFF.